These 7 T cell receptor beta chains were all obtained from the same sample, sequenced in a study of shared clonotypes between healthy human individuals. Produced via immunoSEQ multiplex PCR; TCRdb's table is partial and in-frame only. The data contain around 500,000 clones, 70% to 85% of them singletons. Sequenced sample: PBMCs. Receptors originate from a middle-aged woman in good health. Some clones in this sample may be carry-over from other donors' samples.

The V gene is TRBV14, the J gene TRBJ2-1; 8 positions match TRBD2. The CDR3 length is 18 residues. Germline V gene lookup returns CDR1 SGHDN and CDR2 FVKESK. After removal of 0 bases from V and 0 bases from J, the junction contained 7 bases not matched to a gene. CDR3: CASSQDWREARSYNEQFF. The DNA of the CDR3 is TGTGCCAGCAGCCAAGATTGGCGGGAGGCCCGCTCCTACAATGAGCAGTTCTTC. The complete variable domain, with remaining parts taken from reference TRBV14 and TRBJ2-1, reads EAGVTQFPSHSVIEKGQTVTLRCDPISGHDNLYWYRRVMGKEIKFLLHFVKESKQDESGMPNNRFLAERTGGTYSTLKVQPAELEDSGVYFCASSQDWREARSYNEQFFGPGTRLTVL.

On this clone: The germline gene is not matched at one end of the junction; a read error may be the cause. This rearrangement joins TRBV7-7 to TRBJ2-3; 8 positions match TRBD1. This CDR3 comprises 15 residues. The germline V gene has CDR1 SSHAT and CDR2 FNYEAQ (reference sequence). Written as DNA, the CDR3 is TGTGCTAGCAGCCCCGGGACAGGTGGGACAGATACGCAGTATTTT. Its translation: CASSPGTGGTDTQYF.

This clone was seen a single time. The chain recombines TRBV29-1 with TRBJ1-5; D call uncertain. Germline lookup yields CDR1 SQVTM and CDR2 ANQGSEA. V was cut by 6 bases and J by 0 bases, with 18 bases left in between. The CDR3 covers 16 residues. The CDR3 DNA is TGCAGCGTCCTAACCCCCGAGGCGGATAGCAATCAGCCCCAGCATTTT. This gives the protein CSVLTPEADSNQPQHF.

This chain joins TRBV18 and TRBJ1-1; 9 bases match TRBD1. Trimming took 4 bases from V and 4 from J; bases not matched to a gene: 16. The CDR3 runs to 18 residues. The germline CDR1 and CDR2 sequences are KGHSH and LQKENI. CDR3 region: CASSRLLTGGRETTEAFF. The CDR3 DNA sequence: TGTGCCAGCTCACGCCTCCTTACAGGGGGCAGGGAGACCACTGAAGCTTTCTTT.

The rearrangement uses TRBV6-5 and TRBJ1-2; D gene ambiguous. The CDR3 covers 12 residues. The germline V gene has CDR1 MNHEY and CDR2 SVGAGI. V dropped 2 bases and J dropped 8 bases, with 9 bases sitting between them. CDR3 DNA: TGTGCCAGCAGTTACCCGGACCGGGGCTACACCTTC. Residues: CASSYPDRGYTF.

This chain uses TRBV7-9 with TRBJ2-3, with 10 nucleotides matching TRBD2. The CDR3 totals 16 residues. In germline, CDR1 is SEHNR, CDR2 FQNEAQ (reference sequence). V lost 4 bases to trimming and J lost 2 bases; unmatched junction nucleotides: 6. CDR3 amino acids: CASSSGTSALTDTQYF. DNA for the CDR3: TGTGCCAGCAGCTCTGGGACTAGCGCGCTCACAGATACGCAGTATTTT.

This clone came up a few times. V usage is TRBV7-9 and J usage is TRBJ1-2; D is ambiguous. The germline CDR1 and CDR2 sequences are SEHNR and FQNEAQ (reference sequence). The CDR3 totals 12 residues. Trimming removed 4 bases from V and 4 bases from J, with 7 bases in between. CDR3 sequence reads: CASSSPGYGYTF. The CDR3, as DNA: TGTGCCAGCAGCTCGCCAGGCTATGGCTACACCTTC.